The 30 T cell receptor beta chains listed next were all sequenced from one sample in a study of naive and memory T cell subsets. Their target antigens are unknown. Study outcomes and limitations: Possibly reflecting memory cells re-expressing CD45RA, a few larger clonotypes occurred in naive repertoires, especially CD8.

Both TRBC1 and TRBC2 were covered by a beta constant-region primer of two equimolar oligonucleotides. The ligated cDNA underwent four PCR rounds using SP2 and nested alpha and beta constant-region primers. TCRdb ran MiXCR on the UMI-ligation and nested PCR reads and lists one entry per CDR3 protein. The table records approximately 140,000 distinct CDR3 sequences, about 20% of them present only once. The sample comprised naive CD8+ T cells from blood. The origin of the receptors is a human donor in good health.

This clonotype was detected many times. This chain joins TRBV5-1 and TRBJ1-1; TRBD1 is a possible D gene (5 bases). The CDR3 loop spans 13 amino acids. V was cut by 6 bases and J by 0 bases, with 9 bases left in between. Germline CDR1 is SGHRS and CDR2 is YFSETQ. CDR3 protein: CASKLDMNTEAFF. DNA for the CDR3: TGCGCCAGCAAATTGGACATGAACACTGAAGCTTTCTTT.

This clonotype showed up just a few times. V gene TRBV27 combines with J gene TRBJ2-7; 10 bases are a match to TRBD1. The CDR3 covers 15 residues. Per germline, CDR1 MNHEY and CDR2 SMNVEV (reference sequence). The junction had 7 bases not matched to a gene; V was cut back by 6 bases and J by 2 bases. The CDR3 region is CASSPPGQGTYEQYF. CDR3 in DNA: TGTGCCAGCAGCCCCCCGGGACAGGGGACCTACGAGCAGTACTTC.

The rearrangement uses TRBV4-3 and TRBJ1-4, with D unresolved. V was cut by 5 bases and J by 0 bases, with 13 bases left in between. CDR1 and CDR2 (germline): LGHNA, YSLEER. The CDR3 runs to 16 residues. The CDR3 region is CASSERTTATNEKLFF. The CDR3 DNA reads TGCGCCAGCAGCGAACGTACAACCGCAACTAATGAAAAACTGTTTTTT.

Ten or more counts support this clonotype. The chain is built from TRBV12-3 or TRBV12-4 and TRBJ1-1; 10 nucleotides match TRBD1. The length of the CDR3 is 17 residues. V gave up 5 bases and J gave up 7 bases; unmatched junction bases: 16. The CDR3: CASSISRDRGAGIEAFF. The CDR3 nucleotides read TGTGCCAGCAGTATATCCCGGGACAGGGGAGCCGGGATTGAAGCTTTCTTT.

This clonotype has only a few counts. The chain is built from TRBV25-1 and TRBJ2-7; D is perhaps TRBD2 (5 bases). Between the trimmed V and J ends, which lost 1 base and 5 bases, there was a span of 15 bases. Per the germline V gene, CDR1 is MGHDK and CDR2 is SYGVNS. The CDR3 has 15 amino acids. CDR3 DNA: TGTGCCAGCAGTGAATTCGGGAACCCAAACCACGAGCAGTACTTC. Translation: CASSEFGNPNHEQYF.

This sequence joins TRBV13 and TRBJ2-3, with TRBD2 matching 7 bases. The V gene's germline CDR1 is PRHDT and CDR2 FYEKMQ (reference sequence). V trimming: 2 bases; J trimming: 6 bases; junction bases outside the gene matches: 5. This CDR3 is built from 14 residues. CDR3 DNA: TGTGCCAGCAGCTTACGTGCGGGAGTCGATACGCAGTATTTT. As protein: CASSLRAGVDTQYF.

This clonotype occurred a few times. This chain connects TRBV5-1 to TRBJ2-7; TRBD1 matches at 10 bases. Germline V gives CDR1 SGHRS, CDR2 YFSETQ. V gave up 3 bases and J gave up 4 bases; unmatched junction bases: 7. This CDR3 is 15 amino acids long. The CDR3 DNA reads TGCGCCAGCAGCTCCCCCGGGACAGGGGTATACGAGCAGTACTTC. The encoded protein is CASSSPGTGVYEQYF.

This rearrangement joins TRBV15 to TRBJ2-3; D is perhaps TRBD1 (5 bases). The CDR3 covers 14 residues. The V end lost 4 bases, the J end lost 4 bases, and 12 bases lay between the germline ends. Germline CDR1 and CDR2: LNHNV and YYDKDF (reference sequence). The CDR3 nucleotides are TGTGCCACCAGCATCAAAAGGGGCGCAGATACGCAGTATTTT. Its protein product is CATSIKRGADTQYF.

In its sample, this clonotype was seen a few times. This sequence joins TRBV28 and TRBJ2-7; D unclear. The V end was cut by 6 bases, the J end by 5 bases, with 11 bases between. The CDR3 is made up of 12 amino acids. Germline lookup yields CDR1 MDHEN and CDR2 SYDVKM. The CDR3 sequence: CASSRLWNEQYF. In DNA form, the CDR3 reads TGTGCCAGCAGCCGACTCTGGAACGAGCAGTACTTC.

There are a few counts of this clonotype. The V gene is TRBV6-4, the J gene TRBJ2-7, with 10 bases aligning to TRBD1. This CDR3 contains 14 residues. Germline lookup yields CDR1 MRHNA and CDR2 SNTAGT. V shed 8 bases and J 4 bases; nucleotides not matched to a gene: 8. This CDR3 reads CASLGGQGEYEQYF. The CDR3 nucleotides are TGTGCCAGCCTCGGCGGACAGGGGGAGTACGAGCAGTACTTC.

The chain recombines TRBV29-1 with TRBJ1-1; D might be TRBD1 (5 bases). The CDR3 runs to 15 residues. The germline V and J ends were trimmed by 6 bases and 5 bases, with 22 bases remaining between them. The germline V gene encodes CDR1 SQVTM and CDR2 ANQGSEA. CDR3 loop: CSVDLVGVGTTEAFF. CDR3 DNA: TGCAGCGTCGATCTAGTAGGGGTCGGAACAACTGAAGCTTTCTTT.

For the CDR3, the DNA is TGCAGTGCTACAACGGACAGGGAGCCATACGAGCAGTACTTC. Translating gives CSATTDREPYEQYF. V and J are TRBV20-1 and TRBJ2-7; 8 nucleotides agree with TRBD1. V lost 4 bases to trimming and J lost 4 bases; unmatched junction nucleotides: 9. The CDR3 is 14 residues long. In germline, CDR1 is DFQATT, CDR2 SNEGSKA (reference sequence).

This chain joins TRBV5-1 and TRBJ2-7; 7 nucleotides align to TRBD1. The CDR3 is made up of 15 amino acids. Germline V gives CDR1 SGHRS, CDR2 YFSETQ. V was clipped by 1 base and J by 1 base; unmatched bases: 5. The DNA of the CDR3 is TGCGCCAGCAGCTTGTCGCCAGGGGGTTCCTACGAGCAGTACTTC. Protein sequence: CASSLSPGGSYEQYF. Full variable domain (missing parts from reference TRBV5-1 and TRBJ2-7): KAGVTQTPRYLIKTRGQQVTLSCSPISGHRSVSWYQQTPGQGLQFLFEYFSETQRNKGNFPGRFSGRQFSNSRSEMNVSTLELGDSALYLCASSLSPGGSYEQYFGPGTRLTVT.

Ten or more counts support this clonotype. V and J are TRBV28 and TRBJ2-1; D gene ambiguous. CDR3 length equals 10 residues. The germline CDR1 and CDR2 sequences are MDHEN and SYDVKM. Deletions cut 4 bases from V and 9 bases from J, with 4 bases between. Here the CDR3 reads CASSSREQFF. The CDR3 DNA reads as TGTGCCAGCAGTTCGCGTGAGCAGTTCTTC.

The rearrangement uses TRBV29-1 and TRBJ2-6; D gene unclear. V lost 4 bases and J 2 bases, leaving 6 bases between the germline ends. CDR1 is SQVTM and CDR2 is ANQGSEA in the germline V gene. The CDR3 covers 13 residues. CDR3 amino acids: CSVVEPGANVLTF. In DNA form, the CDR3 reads TGCAGCGTTGTGGAACCTGGGGCCAACGTCCTGACTTTC.

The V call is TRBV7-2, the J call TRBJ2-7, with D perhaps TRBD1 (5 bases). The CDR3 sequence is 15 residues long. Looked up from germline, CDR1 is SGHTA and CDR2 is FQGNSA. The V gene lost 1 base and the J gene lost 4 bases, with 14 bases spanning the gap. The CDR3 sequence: CASSLGQGLRYEQYF. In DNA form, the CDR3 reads TGTGCCAGCAGCTTAGGGCAGGGTCTTCGGTACGAGCAGTACTTC. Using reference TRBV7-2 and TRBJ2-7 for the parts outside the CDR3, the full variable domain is GAGVSQSPSNKVTEKGKDVELRCDPISGHTALYWYRQSLGQGLEFLIYFQGNSAPDKSGLPSDRFSAERTGGSVSTLTIQRTQQEDSAVYLCASSLGQGLRYEQYFGPGTRLTVT.

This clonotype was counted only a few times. This chain's CDR3 is CSARDQRGTYEQYF. CDR3 DNA: TGCAGTGCTAGAGATCAAAGGGGGACCTACGAGCAGTACTTC. The chain carries TRBV20-1 and TRBJ2-7, with D possibly being TRBD1 (6 bases). CDR1 DFQATT and CDR2 SNEGSKA come from the germline V gene (reference sequence). The CDR3 is 14 residues long. Trimming took off 0 bases at V and 2 bases at J, with 11 bases between the two ends.

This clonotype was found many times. CDR3 region: CASSYSTTGDGLDEQFF. DNA for the CDR3: TGTGCCAGCAGTTACTCGACCACGGGAGACGGACTCGATGAGCAGTTCTTC. The gene calls are TRBV6-2 or TRBV6-3 and TRBJ2-1; TRBD2 is a possible D gene (6 bases). From germline, CDR1 is MNHEY and CDR2 SVGEGT. V gave up 0 bases and J gave up 8 bases, with 20 bases separating them. The CDR3 is 17 residues long.

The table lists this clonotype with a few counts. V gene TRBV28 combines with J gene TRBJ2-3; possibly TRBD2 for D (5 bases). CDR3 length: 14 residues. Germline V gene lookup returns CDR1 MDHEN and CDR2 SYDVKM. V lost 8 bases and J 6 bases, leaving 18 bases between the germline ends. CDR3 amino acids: CASHEAGGMDTQYF. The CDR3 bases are TGTGCCAGCCACGAGGCGGGTGGCATGGATACGCAGTATTTT.

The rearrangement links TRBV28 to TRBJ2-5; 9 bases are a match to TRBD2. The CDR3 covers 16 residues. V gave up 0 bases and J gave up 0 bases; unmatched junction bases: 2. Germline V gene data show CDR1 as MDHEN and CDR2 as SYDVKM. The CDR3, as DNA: TGTGCCAGCAGTTTATGGGCTAGCGGGAACCAAGAGACCCAGTACTTC. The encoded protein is CASSLWASGNQETQYF.

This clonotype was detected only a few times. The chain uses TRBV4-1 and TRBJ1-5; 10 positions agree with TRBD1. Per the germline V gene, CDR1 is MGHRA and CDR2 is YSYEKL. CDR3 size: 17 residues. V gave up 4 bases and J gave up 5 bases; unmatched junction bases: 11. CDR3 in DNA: TGCGCCAGCAGCCGCCAAGAATTCGGGACAGGGGATCAGCCCCAGCATTTT. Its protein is CASSRQEFGTGDQPQHF.

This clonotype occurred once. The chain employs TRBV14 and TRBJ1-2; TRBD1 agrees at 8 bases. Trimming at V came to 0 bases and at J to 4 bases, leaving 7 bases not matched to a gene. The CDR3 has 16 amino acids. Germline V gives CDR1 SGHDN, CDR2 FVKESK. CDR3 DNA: TGTGCCAGCAGCCAAGAAGGTCAGGGGGCCCTCTATGGCTACACCTTC. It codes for CASSQEGQGALYGYTF.

The CDR3 DNA sequence: TGTGCCAGCAGCATCGGACAGGTAGAGACCCAGTACTTC. Translating gives CASSIGQVETQYF. The chain links TRBV7-9 to TRBJ2-5, with 7 bases that match TRBD1. This CDR3 spans 13 amino acids. J was trimmed by 4 bases and V by 5 bases; bases with no gene match: 4. Germline V gene lookup returns CDR1 SEHNR and CDR2 FQNEAQ (reference sequence).

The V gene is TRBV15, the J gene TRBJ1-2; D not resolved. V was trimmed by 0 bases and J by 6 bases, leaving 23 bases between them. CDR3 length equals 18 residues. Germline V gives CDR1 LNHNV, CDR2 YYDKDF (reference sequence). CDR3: CATSRDVRALLFTDGYTF. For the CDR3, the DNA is TGTGCCACCAGCAGAGATGTAAGGGCCCTCCTCTTTACCGATGGCTACACCTTC.

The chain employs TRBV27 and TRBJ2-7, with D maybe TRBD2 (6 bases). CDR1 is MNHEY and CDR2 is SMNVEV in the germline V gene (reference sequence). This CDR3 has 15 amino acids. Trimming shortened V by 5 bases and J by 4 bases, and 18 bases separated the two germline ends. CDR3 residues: CASSLRDLEGYEQYF. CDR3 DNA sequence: TGTGCCAGCAGTCTCCGCGACCTGGAGGGTTACGAGCAGTACTTC.

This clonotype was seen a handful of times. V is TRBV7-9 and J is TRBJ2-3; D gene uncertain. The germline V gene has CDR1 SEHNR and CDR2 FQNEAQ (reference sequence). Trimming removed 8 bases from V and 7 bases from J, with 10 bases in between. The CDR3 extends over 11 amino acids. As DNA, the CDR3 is TGTGCCAGCCGTAACTTGTATACGCAGTATTTT. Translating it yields CASRNLYTQYF.

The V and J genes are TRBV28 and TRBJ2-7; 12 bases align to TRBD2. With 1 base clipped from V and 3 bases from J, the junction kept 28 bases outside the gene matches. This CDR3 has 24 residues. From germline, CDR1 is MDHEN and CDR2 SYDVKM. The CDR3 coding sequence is TGTGCCAGCAGTTTATTCGGTAAAATGGGCTATCGCGGACTAGCGGGAACCCGTCACTACGAGCAGTACTTC. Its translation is CASSLFGKMGYRGLAGTRHYEQYF.

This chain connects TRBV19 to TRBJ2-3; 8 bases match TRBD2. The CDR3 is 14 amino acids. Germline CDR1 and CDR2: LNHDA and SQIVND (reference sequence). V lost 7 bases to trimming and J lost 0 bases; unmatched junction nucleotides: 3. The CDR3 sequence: CASTPSGSTDTQYF. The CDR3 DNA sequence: TGTGCCAGTACCCCTAGCGGGAGCACAGATACGCAGTATTTT.

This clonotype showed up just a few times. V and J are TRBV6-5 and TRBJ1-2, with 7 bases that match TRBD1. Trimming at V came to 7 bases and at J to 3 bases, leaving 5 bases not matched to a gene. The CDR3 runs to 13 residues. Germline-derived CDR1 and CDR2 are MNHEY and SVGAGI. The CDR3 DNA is TGTGCCAGCACCGGACAGGAGGACTATGGCTACACCTTC. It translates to CASTGQEDYGYTF.

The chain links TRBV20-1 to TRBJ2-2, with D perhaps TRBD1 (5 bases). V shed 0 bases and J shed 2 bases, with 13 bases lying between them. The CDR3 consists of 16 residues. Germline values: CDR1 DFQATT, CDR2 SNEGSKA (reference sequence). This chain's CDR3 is CSARDGLGPNTGELFF. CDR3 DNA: TGCAGTGCTAGAGATGGGCTGGGGCCCAACACCGGGGAGCTGTTTTTT.